The 18 T cell receptor beta chains given below trace back to one sample, sequenced in a study of cytomegalovirus exposure and HLA in healthy donors. Primers for the PCR totalled 60 Vbeta and 13 Jbeta. Assay used: immunoSEQ multiplex PCR; TCRdb lists only in-frame clones, some missing. The table records roughly 200,000 clones, around 77% of them present only once. The sequenced sample was PBMCs. The receptors derive from a woman under 40 in good health and CMV-seronegative.

The chain couples TRBV6-1 to TRBJ2-1; D is possibly TRBD2 (5 bases). With 7 bases removed from V and 1 base from J, the gap between germline ends came to 14 bases. The CDR3 has 15 amino acids. Germline assignment: CDR1 MNHNS and CDR2 SASEGT. DNA of the CDR3: TGTGCCAGCAAGCGGTCTCCCATATCCTACAATGAGCAGTTCTTC. Amino acids: CASKRSPISYNEQFF.

The chain employs TRBV30 and TRBJ1-2; D remains ambiguous. This CDR3 is 13 amino acids long. V was cut by 2 bases and J by 7 bases, with 14 bases left in between. CDR1 and CDR2 (germline): GTSNPN, SVGIG (reference sequence). CDR3 DNA: TGTGCCTGGAGTATAACTGGGCCTGTTGGCTACACCTTC. It yields the protein CAWSITGPVGYTF. Looking up the rest from reference TRBV30 and TRBJ1-2 gives the full variable domain: SQTIHQWPATLVQPVGSPLSLECTVEGTSNPNLYWYRQAAGRGLQLLFYSVGIGQISSEVPQNLSASRPQDRQFILSSKKLLLSDSGFYLCAWSITGPVGYTFGSGTRLTVV.

This chain uses TRBV2 with TRBJ2-7; 7 bases are a match to TRBD1. Germline lookup yields CDR1 SNHLY and CDR2 FYNNEI. The CDR3 loop spans 14 amino acids. V lost 6 bases and J lost 6; bases outside the gene matches: 11. The CDR3 sequence is CASSINRGLGEQYF. Here the CDR3 DNA reads TGTGCCAGCAGCATCAACAGGGGATTAGGCGAGCAGTACTTC.

This chain connects TRBV25-1 to TRBJ2-3; the match to TRBD2 covers 10 bases. The V segment lost 5 bases and the J segment 1 base; nucleotides outside the gene matches: 12. There are 18 residues in the CDR3. From germline, CDR1 is MGHDK and CDR2 SYGVNS. This CDR3 is CASSNRTSGDQGTDTQYF. CDR3 DNA: TGTGCCAGCAGTAATCGTACTAGCGGGGATCAGGGCACAGATACGCAGTATTTT. Together with reference TRBV25-1 and TRBJ2-3, the CDR3 gives the full variable domain: EADIYQTPRYLVIGTGKKITLECSQTMGHDKMYWYQQDPGMELHLIHYSYGVNSTEKGDLSSESTVSRIRTEHFPLTLESARPSHTSQYLCASSNRTSGDQGTDTQYFGPGTRLTVL.

The table lists this clone with a few counts. This sequence joins TRBV13 and TRBJ2-3; a possible D gene is TRBD1 (5 bases). V lost 3 bases and J 1 base, leaving 11 bases between the germline ends. The germline CDR1 and CDR2 sequences are PRHDT and FYEKMQ (reference sequence). CDR3 length: 15 residues. The CDR3 nucleotides read TGTGCCAGCAGCTTGCGCGACAGTGGCACAGATACGCAGTATTTT. Its protein product is CASSLRDSGTDTQYF.

The V gene is TRBV30, the J gene TRBJ2-1, with 13 bases identical to TRBD2. This CDR3 has 15 residues. V was pared by 4 bases and J by 9 bases, with 9 bases of the junction left unmatched. Germline V gene lookup returns CDR1 GTSNPN and CDR2 SVGIG (reference sequence). In nucleotides, the CDR3 is TGTGCCTGGAATAACGGACTAGCGGGGGTCGGTGAGCAGTTCTTC. Its translation: CAWNNGLAGVGEQFF.

The chain has TRBV7-2 and TRBJ2-1; 10 nucleotides match TRBD2. The length of the CDR3 is 16 residues. CDR1 is SGHTA, CDR2 FQGNSA, per germline. J was trimmed by 4 bases and V by 0 bases; bases with no gene match: 3. In DNA form, the CDR3 reads TGTGCCAGCAGCTTAGCGGGAGCGGGAGGGTACAATGAGCAGTTCTTC. This encodes CASSLAGAGGYNEQFF.

The chain recombines TRBV13 with TRBJ1-1, with D perhaps matching TRBD1 (5 bases). V lost 6 bases to trimming and J lost 7 bases, with 9 bases between them. The length of the CDR3 is 11 residues. The germline V gene has CDR1 PRHDT and CDR2 FYEKMQ (reference sequence). CDR3 bases: TGTGCCAGCAGAGGACAAAGTGAAGCTTTCTTT. It codes for CASRGQSEAFF.

J is TRBJ2-1 and V is TRBV4-1; perhaps TRBD1 as D (5 bases). Germline CDR1 MGHRA, CDR2 YSYEKL. CDR3 length equals 20 residues. The V and J ends lost 1 base and 0 bases respectively, with 22 bases between them. As DNA, the CDR3 is TGCGCCAGCAGCCAAGGTCGGGCAGGGTGGAAATATGGCTCCTACAATGAGCAGTTCTTC. It specifies CASSQGRAGWKYGSYNEQFF.

The rearrangement joins TRBV12-2 to TRBJ2-1; the table's D call, TRBD2, was not checked against the DNA. TRBV12-2 is an annotated pseudogene. This CDR3 contains 15 residues. The CDR3 loop is CASRPGVAGTGEQFF. The CDR3 DNA reads as TGTGCAAGTCGCCCCGGGGTAGCGGGGACGGGTGAGCAGTTCTTC.

The rearrangement links TRBV5-1 to TRBJ2-7; TRBD2 matches 9 bases. The germline V gene has CDR1 SGHRS and CDR2 YFSETQ. The CDR3 runs 15 residues. Trimming at V came to 0 bases and at J to 3 bases, leaving 4 bases not matched to a gene. CDR3: CASSLVVAGDYEQYF. CDR3 nucleotides: TGCGCCAGCAGCTTGGTAGTAGCGGGAGACTACGAGCAGTACTTC.

The chain links TRBV9 to TRBJ1-4; no clear D. This CDR3 comprises 16 residues. CDR1 is SGDLS and CDR2 is YYNGEE in the germline V gene. Trimming left V 0 bases short and J 0 bases short, with 9 bases between. CDR3 nucleotide sequence: TGTGCCAGCAGCGTAGCCGGGTATGCAACTAATGAAAAACTGTTTTTT. Translated, it gives CASSVAGYATNEKLFF.

The chain combines TRBV19 with TRBJ1-1; perhaps TRBD1 as D (6 bases). Germline V gives CDR1 LNHDA, CDR2 SQIVND (reference sequence). Trimming left V 8 bases short and J 6 bases short, with 16 bases between. The CDR3 is 13 amino acids. The CDR3 DNA is TGTGCCAGTGGGGAGGGGGAACGGTCTGAAGCTTTCTTT. Translating it yields CASGEGERSEAFF.

J is TRBJ2-3 and V is TRBV10-3; 14 bases line up with TRBD2. The CDR3 has 18 amino acids. The germline V gene encodes CDR1 ENHRY and CDR2 SYGVKD. Germline trimming cut 6 bases from V and 2 bases from J; bases unmatched to any gene: 10. The CDR3 is CAIRSGTSGSGATDTQYF. CDR3 DNA: TGTGCCATCAGGAGCGGGACTAGCGGGAGTGGCGCCACAGATACGCAGTATTTT.

This sequence joins TRBV4-1 and TRBJ1-5; 10 bases agree with TRBD1. The CDR3 runs 17 residues. From germline, CDR1 is MGHRA and CDR2 YSYEKL. The V and J ends lost 4 bases and 6 bases, in that order; junction bases with no gene match: 12. The CDR3 region is CASSRRWDRGFTQPQHF. In nucleotides, the CDR3 is TGCGCCAGCAGCCGCCGTTGGGACAGGGGATTTACTCAGCCCCAGCATTTT.

This clone was observed a handful of times. The rearrangement links TRBV19 to TRBJ2-1; the D gene is possibly TRBD2 (6 bases). This CDR3 spans 13 amino acids. Trimming removed 5 bases from V and 5 bases from J, with 10 bases in between. Germline V gives CDR1 LNHDA, CDR2 SQIVND (reference sequence). The CDR3 region has the DNA TGTGCCAGTAGTCTCGGGAGTAACAATGAGCAGTTCTTC. This encodes CASSLGSNNEQFF.

The J gene is TRBJ1-6, the V gene TRBV27, with D maybe TRBD1 (5 bases). Germline CDR1 and CDR2: MNHEY and SMNVEV (reference sequence). Trimming shortened V by 5 bases and J by 7 bases, and 15 bases separated the two germline ends. This CDR3 is 15 amino acids long. The CDR3 bases are TGTGCCAGCAGTGGGACGCCGGAGGGAAATTCACCCCTCCACTTT. This gives the protein CASSGTPEGNSPLHF.

The genes are TRBV6-5 and TRBJ2-5; tentatively, D is TRBD1 (8 bases). Germline V gives CDR1 MNHEY, CDR2 SVGAGI. The CDR3 spans 15 residues. Between the trimmed V and J ends, which lost 4 bases and 4 bases, there was a span of 16 bases. The CDR3 region is CASSWGGQAGETQYF. CDR3 sequence (DNA): TGTGCCAGCAGTTGGGGGGGACAGGCAGGAGAGACCCAGTACTTC.